The 15 T cell receptor beta chains given below trace back to one sample, sequenced in a study of siplizumab effects on memory and regulatory T cells. Repertoires were generated with immunoSEQ multiplex PCR, while TCRdb's copy carries only in-frame clones and drops some. The sample carries roughly 100,000 clones, about 93% recorded once. Sequenced sample: Tregs sorted from blood. The receptors shown here come from a human donor in good health.

This clone has more than one count but fewer than ten. The V call is TRBV5-1, the J call TRBJ1-1, with D perhaps TRBD1 (5 bases). V lost 4 bases to trimming and J lost 0 bases, with 10 bases between them. This CDR3 contains 14 residues. In germline, CDR1 is SGHRS, CDR2 YFSETQ. CDR3 DNA sequence: TGCGCCAGCAGCCAGGGACTTATGAACACTGAAGCTTTCTTT. Its protein is CASSQGLMNTEAFF. The full variable domain, its missing parts supplied by reference TRBV5-1 and TRBJ1-1, is KAGVTQTPRYLIKTRGQQVTLSCSPISGHRSVSWYQQTPGQGLQFLFEYFSETQRNKGNFPGRFSGRQFSNSRSEMNVSTLELGDSALYLCASSQGLMNTEAFFGQGTRLTVV.

V and J are TRBV30 and TRBJ2-5; 15 bases agree with TRBD2. The V segment lost 0 bases and the J segment 5 bases; nucleotides outside the gene matches: 1. The CDR3 loop spans 15 amino acids. CDR1 is GTSNPN, CDR2 SVGIG, per germline (reference sequence). CDR3 loop: CAWSVGLAGGETQYF. In nucleotides, the CDR3 is TGTGCCTGGAGTGTGGGACTAGCGGGAGGTGAGACCCAGTACTTC.

V and J are TRBV13 and TRBJ2-6; TRBD1 agrees at 8 bases. V dropped 0 bases and J dropped 0; count of bases not matched to a gene: 7. Germline lookup yields CDR1 PRHDT and CDR2 FYEKMQ (reference sequence). There are 19 residues in the CDR3. The CDR3 DNA sequence: TGTGCCAGCAGCTTAGGCCGGGCAGGGGGCAGCTCTGGGGCCAACGTCCTGACTTTC. Encoded protein: CASSLGRAGGSSGANVLTF.

V is TRBV5-4 and J is TRBJ2-1; TRBD2 matches 13 bases. Unmatched junction bases numbered 7, after V lost 4 bases and J lost 3 bases. The germline gives CDR1 SGHNT, CDR2 YYREEE (reference sequence). There are 17 residues in the CDR3. The chain's CDR3 is CASSPPRTSGSYNEQFF. In DNA form, the CDR3 reads TGTGCCAGCAGCCCCCCACGGACTAGCGGGAGCTACAATGAGCAGTTCTTC.

This chain connects TRBV4-1 to TRBJ1-2; 7 nucleotides match TRBD1. Germline V lookup: CDR1 MGHRA, CDR2 YSYEKL. Trimming cost V 1 base and J 2 bases; bases outside gene matches: 1. The length of the CDR3 is 14 residues. The CDR3: CASSQAQGNYGYTF. CDR3 DNA: TGCGCCAGCAGCCAAGCACAGGGGAACTATGGCTACACCTTC.

The chain joins TRBV7-9 to TRBJ1-2; the match to TRBD1 covers 8 bases. The germline V gene has CDR1 SEHNR and CDR2 FQNEAQ (reference sequence). The CDR3 runs to 17 residues. The trim removed 6 bases at V and 5 bases at J, leaving 17 bases unmatched. Here the CDR3 reads CASSFPGQGSYFYGYTF. CDR3 DNA sequence: TGTGCCAGCAGTTTCCCTGGACAGGGATCCTACTTTTATGGCTACACCTTC.

V is TRBV7-3 and J is TRBJ2-5; perhaps TRBD2 as D (7 bases). The V gene's germline CDR1 is SGHTA and CDR2 FQGTGA. The CDR3 has 17 amino acids. V lost 2 bases to trimming and J lost 2 bases, with 18 bases between them. Here the CDR3 DNA reads TGTGCCAGCAGCTTATCGATTGGCGGGGGCCCACAAGAGACCCAGTACTTC. As protein: CASSLSIGGGPQETQYF.

This clone has at least ten counts. The chain links TRBV6-1 to TRBJ2-4; D remains unclear. The CDR3 has 17 residues. Trimming shortened V by 1 base and J by 0 bases, and 13 bases separated the two germline ends. Germline assignment: CDR1 MNHNS and CDR2 SASEGT. The CDR3, as DNA: TGTGCCAGCAGTGAAGGCACGCCTTTGATAGCCAAAAACATTCAGTACTTC. Translating gives CASSEGTPLIAKNIQYF.

V gene TRBV5-8 combines with J gene TRBJ1-5; D not certain. The CDR3 covers 15 residues. The germline gives CDR1 SGHTS, CDR2 YDEGEE. V gave up 6 bases and J gave up 7 bases, with 20 bases separating them. The CDR3 loop is CASTRLRGVRQPQHF. The CDR3 DNA reads TGTGCCAGCACCCGGTTGCGGGGAGTGAGGCAGCCCCAGCATTTT.

CDR3: CASSEGTPKRNEQYF. As DNA, the CDR3 is TGTGCCAGCTCAGAAGGGACCCCCAAAAGGAACGAGCAGTACTTC. This chain links TRBV18 with TRBJ2-7; D assignment may be TRBD1 or TRBD2 (5 bases each). Germline CDR1 and CDR2: KGHSH and LQKENI. Between the trimmed V and J ends, which lost 5 bases and 5 bases, there was a span of 19 bases. CDR3 length equals 15 residues. Using reference TRBV18 and TRBJ2-7 for the parts outside the CDR3, the full variable domain is NAGVMQNPRHLVRRRGQEARLRCSPMKGHSHVYWYRQLPEEGLKFMVYLQKENIIDESGMPKERFSAEFPKEGPSILRIQQVVRGDSAAYFCASSEGTPKRNEQYFGPGTRLTVT.

V gene TRBV6-6 combines with J gene TRBJ1-6, with D possibly matching TRBD1 (6 bases). Germline V gives CDR1 MNHNY, CDR2 SVGAGI (reference sequence). The CDR3 length is 14 residues. V dropped 2 bases and J dropped 8 bases, with 10 bases sitting between them. The CDR3 loop is CASSYTGADSPLHF. The CDR3 region has the DNA TGTGCCAGCAGTTACACGGGGGCGGATTCACCCCTCCACTTT.

The chain recombines TRBV9 with TRBJ2-3; 12 nucleotides agree with TRBD2. Germline CDR1 is SGDLS and CDR2 is YYNGEE. Germline trimming cut 7 bases from V and 5 bases from J; bases unmatched to any gene: 5. The CDR3 covers 14 residues. The CDR3: CASGELAGGDTQYF. DNA for the CDR3: TGTGCCAGCGGTGAACTAGCGGGGGGAGATACGCAGTATTTT.

V and J are TRBV2 and TRBJ2-1, with D possibly TRBD2 on 7 matching bases. The germline CDR1 and CDR2 sequences are SNHLY and FYNNEI. Trimming removed 8 bases from V and 9 bases from J, with 23 bases in between. The CDR3 totals 15 residues. CDR3 residues: CASGGRGADRSEQFF. The CDR3 DNA follows: TGTGCCAGCGGTGGCCGGGGGGCAGATAGAAGTGAGCAGTTCTTC.

The chain is built from TRBV9 and TRBJ2-5; D remains ambiguous. V was pared by 0 bases and J by 1 base, with 19 bases between. Per germline, CDR1 SGDLS and CDR2 YYNGEE. The CDR3 spans 18 residues. CDR3: CASSVATGRPPGQETQYF. Here the CDR3 DNA reads TGTGCCAGCAGCGTAGCTACGGGCAGGCCTCCAGGCCAAGAGACCCAGTACTTC.

A single count supports this clone. This CDR3 reads CASSPLRLAENEQFF. The CDR3 region has the DNA TGTGCCAGCAGCCCGCTTCGACTAGCGGAAAATGAGCAGTTCTTC. This sequence joins TRBV5-6 and TRBJ2-1, with 9 bases that match TRBD2. The CDR3 sequence is 15 residues long. V was pared by 4 bases and J by 7 bases, with 9 bases of the junction left unmatched. The germline V gene encodes CDR1 SGHDT and CDR2 YYEEEE.